Shown below are 20 T cell receptor beta chains from a single sample sequenced in a study of blood T cell repertoires in COVID-19. TCRdb keeps only in-frame clones here, not all; method: immunoSEQ multiplex PCR. Of a few hundred thousand clones listed, around 86% are singletons. Sequenced: PBMCs or T cells enriched from blood (not recorded which). These receptors all come from a woman aged 18-29 years who had recovered from COVID-19.

The chain couples TRBV5-1 to TRBJ1-1; D gene uncertain. Germline V gene data show CDR1 as SGHRS and CDR2 as YFSETQ. V lost 4 bases and J 1 base, leaving 8 bases between the germline ends. This CDR3 contains 13 residues. CDR3 nucleotides: TGCGCCAGCAGCCTCGCAGGGAACACTGAAGCTTTCTTT. This encodes CASSLAGNTEAFF.

A single count supports this clone. The chain's CDR3 is CASSETSGIQETQYF. CDR3 in DNA: TGTGCCAGCAGTGAGACTAGCGGGATACAAGAGACCCAGTACTTC. The chain has TRBV6-4 and TRBJ2-5, with TRBD2 matching 11 bases. The CDR3 covers 15 residues. The J segment lost 2 bases and the V segment lost 3 bases, leaving 2 bases of the junction unmatched. Per germline, CDR1 MRHNA and CDR2 SNTAGT.

This chain links TRBV3-1 (or the pseudogene TRBV3-2) with TRBJ2-3; D is unresolved. The CDR3 runs 11 residues. Germline V CDR1 and CDR2: LGHDT, YNNKEL (reference sequence). With 7 bases removed from V and 5 bases from J, the gap between germline ends came to 7 bases. As DNA, the CDR3 is TGTGCCAGCAAAGCGTTAGATACGCAGTATTTT. Translating gives CASKALDTQYF.

The V gene is TRBV1, the J gene TRBJ2-1; the D call TRBD2 from the table was never checked on the DNA. TRBV1 is classified as a pseudogene. This CDR3 is 17 amino acids long. This CDR3 is CTSSRRTSGRAGDEQFF. The CDR3 DNA is TGCACCAGCAGCCGAAGGACTAGCGGGAGGGCCGGGGATGAGCAGTTCTTC.

The rearrangement uses TRBV11-3 and TRBJ2-7, with D possibly TRBD2 on 5 matching bases. CDR3 size: 13 residues. V was pared by 5 bases and J by 4 bases, with 12 bases between. Germline values: CDR1 SGHNT, CDR2 YENEEA. Written as DNA, the CDR3 is TGTGCCAGCAGCCCCGGGGATCGATACGAGCAGTACTTC. Translated, it gives CASSPGDRYEQYF.

This clone was counted between two and nine times. CDR3 nucleotide sequence: TGTGCCAGCAGCCTGGGACTAGATGCGTCGTTCTTC. Protein: CASSLGLDASFF. This rearrangement joins TRBV3-1 (or the pseudogene TRBV3-2) to TRBJ2-1, with 8 bases identical to TRBD2. The germline V gene has CDR1 LGHDT and CDR2 YNNKEL (reference sequence). The CDR3 runs to 12 residues. The V and J ends lost 4 bases and 15 bases, in that order; junction bases with no gene match: 8.

J is TRBJ1-5 and V is TRBV24-1; possible D gene TRBD1, 5 bases. The V end was cut by 2 bases, the J end by 4 bases, with 14 bases between. CDR1 KGHDR and CDR2 SFDVKD come from the germline V gene. This CDR3 region has 16 residues. The CDR3 here is CATSDSAGTINQPQHF. For the CDR3, the DNA is TGTGCCACCAGTGATTCTGCAGGGACTATTAATCAGCCCCAGCATTTT.

The rearrangement joins TRBV4-1 to TRBJ1-1; 7 bases agree with TRBD1. The CDR3 length is 15 residues. The V gene end was trimmed by 3 bases and the J gene end by 1 base; junction bases not matched to a gene: 5. Germline V gene data show CDR1 as MGHRA and CDR2 as YSYEKL. The CDR3 sequence is CASSHPNRGNTEAFF. The CDR3 coding sequence is TGCGCCAGCAGCCATCCCAACAGGGGGAACACTGAAGCTTTCTTT.

The chain employs TRBV6-5 and TRBJ1-5, with D maybe TRBD1 (5 bases). Deletions cut 6 bases from V and 5 bases from J, with 17 bases between. The CDR3 totals 15 residues. Germline V CDR1 and CDR2: MNHEY, SVGAGI. The CDR3 DNA sequence: TGTGCCAGCAGGCTACACCCTTCGGGGGATCAGCCCCAGCATTTT. Translating gives CASRLHPSGDQPQHF.

For the CDR3, the DNA is TGTGCCAGTAGTCCCCGCGGGAACAATGAGCAGTTCTTC. Its protein is CASSPRGNNEQFF. This chain uses TRBV19 with TRBJ2-1; D is perhaps TRBD2 (6 bases). Trimming cost V 5 bases and J 5 bases, with 10 bases left between them. The germline CDR1 and CDR2 sequences are LNHDA and SQIVND (reference sequence). CDR3 length: 13 amino acids.

Only one count was recorded for this clone. The chain has TRBV9 and TRBJ2-3; 12 nucleotides align to TRBD2. This CDR3 contains 17 residues. Germline CDR1 and CDR2: SGDLS and YYNGEE. V was pared by 3 bases and J by 3 bases, with 8 bases of the junction left unmatched. The chain's CDR3 is CASSASLAGGTTDTQYF. Written as DNA, the CDR3 is TGTGCCAGCAGCGCCAGTCTAGCGGGAGGGACTACAGATACGCAGTATTTT.

The chain recombines TRBV10-3 with TRBJ2-3; 10 bases line up with TRBD1. Per the germline V gene, CDR1 is ENHRY and CDR2 is SYGVKD. V was clipped by 9 bases and J by 4 bases; unmatched bases: 7. The CDR3 is 14 residues long. CDR3 in DNA: TGTGCCATATCTCCCGGGACAGGGGCAGATACGCAGTATTTT. Protein product: CAISPGTGADTQYF.

The chain combines TRBV21-1 with TRBJ1-5. TRBV21-1 constitutes a pseudogene. This CDR3 region has 14 residues. CDR3 coding DNA: TGTGCCAGCAGCAGCCGCTATAGCAATCAGCCCCAGCATTTT. It encodes CASSSRYSNQPQHF.

The J gene is TRBJ1-1, the V gene TRBV28; unclear D gene. The CDR3 loop spans 13 amino acids. From germline, CDR1 is MDHEN and CDR2 SYDVKM. Trimming took 8 bases from V and 7 from J, leaving 17 bases between them. CDR3 DNA: TGTGCCAGCTTAACACCGGGCGCGGGTGAAGCTTTCTTT. Amino acid sequence: CASLTPGAGEAFF.

The chain joins TRBV2 to TRBJ1-5; no clear D. CDR1 SNHLY and CDR2 FYNNEI come from the germline V gene. CDR3 length equals 15 residues. The germline V and J ends were trimmed by 6 bases and 7 bases, with 19 bases remaining between them. The CDR3: CASSKSRGSDQPQHF. The DNA for the CDR3 is TGTGCCAGCAGCAAGAGCAGAGGGTCGGACCAGCCCCAGCATTTT.

This chain connects TRBV29-1 to TRBJ1-5; TRBD1 matches at 7 bases. Germline values: CDR1 SQVTM, CDR2 ANQGSEA. Trimming took 5 bases from V and 7 from J; bases not matched to a gene: 8. This CDR3 has 13 amino acids. CDR3: CSVRQGDGQPQHF. In nucleotides, the CDR3 is TGCAGCGTTAGACAGGGAGACGGACAGCCCCAGCATTTT.

This rearrangement joins TRBV18 to TRBJ2-1; tentative D call: TRBD1 (6 bases). With 3 bases removed from V and 5 bases from J, the gap between germline ends came to 14 bases. The CDR3 extends over 15 amino acids. The germline CDR1 and CDR2 sequences are KGHSH and LQKENI. CDR3 nucleotide sequence: TGTGCCAGCTCACCGCAGGCAGGGGACGACAATGAGCAGTTCTTC. It translates to CASSPQAGDDNEQFF.

The J gene is TRBJ2-1, the V gene TRBV19; maybe TRBD1 (6 bases). The CDR3 covers 15 residues. V lost 3 bases and J 1 base, leaving 10 bases between the germline ends. Germline CDR1 and CDR2: LNHDA and SQIVND (reference sequence). For the CDR3, the DNA is TGTGCCAGTAGTATTTTAGGGGGATCCTACAATGAGCAGTTCTTC. Its protein product is CASSILGGSYNEQFF.

The V call is TRBV30, the J call TRBJ1-5; D possibly corresponds to TRBD1 (6 bases). Trimming took 4 bases from V and 4 from J, leaving 14 bases between them. Germline V lookup: CDR1 GTSNPN, CDR2 SVGIG (reference sequence). The CDR3 sequence is 14 residues long. This CDR3 reads CAWKGRGWNQPQHF. Here the CDR3 DNA reads TGTGCCTGGAAGGGTAGGGGGTGGAATCAGCCCCAGCATTTT.

The chain has TRBV7-9 and TRBJ1-2; D gene unclear. Deletions cut 3 bases from V and 8 bases from J, with 19 bases between. The CDR3 totals 15 residues. Germline lookup yields CDR1 SEHNR and CDR2 FQNEAQ (reference sequence). The CDR3 protein is CASSFNSWQVGGYTF. CDR3 DNA sequence: TGTGCCAGCAGCTTTAATTCATGGCAAGTGGGCGGCTACACCTTC.